This T cell receptor (beta chain) was profiled in a study of cytomegalovirus exposure and HLA in healthy donors. CDR3 length equals 17 residues. The germline V gene has CDR1 SGHRS and CDR2 YFSETQ. V lost 0 bases and J 0 bases, leaving 12 bases between the germline ends. Use of 60 Vbeta and 13 Jbeta primers characterized the PCR. The data were produced by immunoSEQ multiplex PCR, yet TCRdb's version contains in-frame clones alone and is incomplete. This table has about 260,000 clones, about four fifths appearing once. The chain couples TRBV5-1 to TRBJ2-2, with a tentative D call TRBD2 (6 bases). The clonotype was recovered from a woman aged 40 to 50 in good health and CMV-seropositive. Sequencing was carried out using PBMCs. DNA for the CDR3: TGCGCCAGCAGCTTGGAACGGGGAGGCCCGAACACCGGGGAGCTGTTTTTT. Residues: CASSLERGGPNTGELFF.